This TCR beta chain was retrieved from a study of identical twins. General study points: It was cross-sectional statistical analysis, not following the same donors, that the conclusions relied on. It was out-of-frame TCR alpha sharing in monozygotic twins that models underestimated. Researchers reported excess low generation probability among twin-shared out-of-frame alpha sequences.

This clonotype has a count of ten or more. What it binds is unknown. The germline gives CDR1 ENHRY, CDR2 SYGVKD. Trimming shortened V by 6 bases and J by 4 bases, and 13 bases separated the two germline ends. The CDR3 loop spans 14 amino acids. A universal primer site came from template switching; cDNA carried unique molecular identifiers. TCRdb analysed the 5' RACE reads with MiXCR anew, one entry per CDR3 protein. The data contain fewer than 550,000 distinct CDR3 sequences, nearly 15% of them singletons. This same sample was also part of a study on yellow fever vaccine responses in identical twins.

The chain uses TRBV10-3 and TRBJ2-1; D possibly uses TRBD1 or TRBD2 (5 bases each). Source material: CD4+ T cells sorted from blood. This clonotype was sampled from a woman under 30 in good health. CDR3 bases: TGTGCCATCAGCTCCGGGACCAGTTACAATGAGCAGTTCTTC. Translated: CAISSGTSYNEQFF.